Presented here are 8 T cell receptor beta chains from one specimen sequenced in a study of regulatory T cells in long-lasting Graves disease (dated by TCRdb to the early 2020s). The library was made by multiplex PCR. Instrument on record: Illumina HiSeq 4000. CDR3 regions were amplified by Arm-PCR with iRepertoire HTBI primers to construct TCR beta libraries. The public reads were reanalyzed by TCRdb: fastp trimming at Q25, MiXCR alignment, in-frame beta chains only. Rows are unified per CDR3 protein, each entry keeping the most common DNA and genes. In this sample the table shows 450,000 to 700,000 distinct CDR3 sequences, roughly 12% of which occur a single time. The leading ten clones occupy over 7.5% of the sample. The time point label corresponds to: newly diagnosed GD, antithyroid drugs for less than 3 months. For both TCR sequencing and RNA sequencing, RNA was extracted from PBMCs in TRIzol.

These same records also appear under a second study, on T cells in Graves' hyperthyroidism and ophthalmopathy.

This specimen consisted of peripheral blood mononuclear cells (PBMCs), obtained at new diagnosis, from a patient treated with antithyroid drugs. The receptor source for this set is a man between 25 and 39 years old with Graves disease. Donor details come from another sample of the same person, matched by shared clones.

V and J are TRBV3-1 and TRBJ1-3; D not resolved. CDR3 length: 13 residues. The V gene lost 1 base and the J gene lost 3 bases, with 4 bases spanning the gap. CDR1 and CDR2 (germline): LGHDT, YNNKEL (reference sequence). Here the CDR3 reads CASSQAGGNTIYF. CDR3 DNA sequence: TGTGCCAGCAGCCAAGCGGGTGGAAACACCATATATTTT.

This clonotype has at least ten counts. The chain joins TRBV24-1 to TRBJ2-7, with TRBD1 matching 8 bases. The CDR3 runs 13 residues. Germline CDR1 KGHDR, CDR2 SFDVKD. The V gene end was trimmed by 12 bases and the J gene end by 4 bases; junction bases not matched to a gene: 10. Written as DNA, the CDR3 is TGTGCCTCCCGTGGGGACAGGAAGTACGAGCAGTACTTC. Its protein product is CASRGDRKYEQYF.

This clonotype occurred a few times. This chain connects TRBV20-1 to TRBJ1-3; D gene uncertain. V was shortened by 2 bases and J by 8 bases, with 7 bases between the two germline ends. CDR1 and CDR2 (germline): DFQATT, SNEGSKA (reference sequence). The CDR3 runs 11 residues. Here the CDR3 reads CSARFSDTIYF. CDR3 coding DNA: TGCAGTGCTAGATTCAGTGACACCATATATTTT.

In its sample, this clonotype was seen a few times. The chain couples TRBV6-2 or TRBV6-3 to TRBJ1-5, with 8 nucleotides matching TRBD1. The CDR3 runs to 12 residues. CDR1 MNHEY and CDR2 SVGEGT come from the germline V gene. The V gene end was trimmed by 6 bases and the J gene end by 7 bases; junction bases not matched to a gene: 2. CDR3 amino acids: CASSDRGQPQHF. In nucleotides, the CDR3 is TGTGCCAGCAGCGACAGGGGACAGCCCCAGCATTTT.

The chain combines TRBV5-1 with TRBJ2-7; D perhaps matches TRBD2 (6 bases). The CDR3 runs to 15 residues. CDR1 is SGHRS, CDR2 YFSETQ, per germline. V lost 4 bases, J lost 1 base, and 15 bases lay in between. The CDR3 nucleotides read TGCGCCAGCAGCCTAACCGGGACTCGTTCCTACGAGCAGTACTTC. This gives the protein CASSLTGTRSYEQYF.

This clonotype was recorded at least ten times. V gene TRBV2 combines with J gene TRBJ2-3; 7 bases are a match to TRBD2. This CDR3 comprises 13 residues. The germline V gene has CDR1 SNHLY and CDR2 FYNNEI. V trimming: 8 bases; J trimming: 4 bases; junction bases outside the gene matches: 6. The CDR3 nucleotides read TGTGCCAGCGCGGGACTATCGGCAGATACGCAGTATTTT. Translated: CASAGLSADTQYF.

This clonotype was found many times. The gene calls are TRBV7-3 and TRBJ2-2; unclear D gene. Germline CDR1 and CDR2: SGHTA and FQGTGA. V was trimmed by 2 bases and J by 4 bases, leaving 11 bases between them. There are 15 residues in the CDR3. CDR3 loop: CASSLPLAATGELFF. The CDR3, as DNA: TGTGCCAGCAGCTTACCATTGGCCGCCACCGGGGAGCTGTTTTTT.

Remarks on this clonotype: Lacking the conserved final phenylalanine or tryptophan, this CDR3 likely reflects a read error. This sequence joins TRBV20-1 and TRBJ2-5; D unresolved. Germline V gene sequence: CDR1 DFQATT, CDR2 SNEGSKA (reference sequence). V was pared by 3 bases and J by 2 bases, with 13 bases between. This CDR3 is 14 amino acids long. DNA for the CDR3: TGCAGTGCTAGTGCTCCAGCGAGGCAAGAGACCCAGTACCTC. This translates into CSASAPARQETQYL.